One and the same sample provided the 26 T cell receptor beta chains below, sequenced in a study of shared clonotypes between healthy human individuals. Generated by immunoSEQ multiplex PCR, the TCRdb table keeps only in-frame clones and is missing some. The table includes around 2,000,000 clones, 90% to 95% detected once. Sequencing was performed on naive CD4+ T cells sorted from blood. The subset is: CD45RA+ positively selected. Receptors were obtained from a man in his late teens or twenties in good health.

The V call is TRBV6-5, the J call TRBJ2-2; D gene unclear. V was cut by 0 bases and J by 6 bases, with 5 bases left in between. This CDR3 spans 13 amino acids. From germline, CDR1 is MNHEY and CDR2 SVGAGI. The CDR3 loop reads CASSYSKAGELFF. The CDR3 coding sequence is TGTGCCAGCAGTTACTCGAAGGCCGGGGAGCTGTTTTTT.

The chain joins TRBV30 to TRBJ2-5; D may be TRBD1 (6 bases). The V end lost 3 bases, the J end lost 5 bases, and 22 bases lay between the germline ends. CDR3 length: 16 residues. Germline lookup yields CDR1 GTSNPN and CDR2 SVGIG (reference sequence). The CDR3 DNA reads as TGTGCCTGGAGCCATCAGAGGGGGTTATTGAGGGAGACCCAGTACTTC. It encodes CAWSHQRGLLRETQYF. The full variable domain, its missing parts supplied by reference TRBV30 and TRBJ2-5, is SQTIHQWPATLVQPVGSPLSLECTVEGTSNPNLYWYRQAAGRGLQLLFYSVGIGQISSEVPQNLSASRPQDRQFILSSKKLLLSDSGFYLCAWSHQRGLLRETQYFGPGTRLLVL.

The chain has TRBV30 and TRBJ2-1; D uncertain. The CDR3 is 12 residues long. Trimming removed 1 base at V and 10 bases at J, with 11 bases between. From germline, CDR1 is GTSNPN and CDR2 SVGIG (reference sequence). This CDR3 reads CAWSAQDNEQFF. The CDR3 region has the DNA TGTGCCTGGAGTGCCCAGGATAACGAGCAGTTCTTC.

The rearrangement uses TRBV6-6 and TRBJ1-2; TRBD1 matches at 7 bases. V was clipped by 2 bases and J by 12 bases; unmatched bases: 12. Germline-derived CDR1 and CDR2 are MNHNY and SVGAGI (reference sequence). The CDR3 runs to 14 residues. The CDR3 region has the DNA TGTGCCAGCAGTTACCGGACAGGATCCGCTTATAACACCTTC. Residues: CASSYRTGSAYNTF.

The V and J genes are TRBV27 and TRBJ2-2; 9 nucleotides agree with TRBD1. V was clipped by 5 bases and J by 5 bases; unmatched bases: 15. This CDR3 is built from 18 residues. Germline-derived CDR1 and CDR2 are MNHEY and SMNVEV (reference sequence). DNA for the CDR3: TGTGCCAGCAGTCCTAGGACAGGGGTTGAGATATGGACCGGGGAGCTGTTTTTT. Translating gives CASSPRTGVEIWTGELFF.

The V call is TRBV2, the J call TRBJ1-4; 8 bases are a match to TRBD1. CDR1 and CDR2 from the germline V gene are SNHLY and FYNNEI. The CDR3 totals 15 residues. The V segment lost 4 bases and the J segment 4 bases; nucleotides outside the gene matches: 5. The CDR3 region is CASSGQGSLNEKLFF. The DNA of the CDR3 is TGTGCCAGCAGTGGACAGGGGTCCCTTAATGAAAAACTGTTTTTT.

The rearrangement joins TRBV6-1 to TRBJ1-1; TRBD1 matches at 7 bases. This CDR3 region has 11 residues. Germline lookup yields CDR1 MNHNS and CDR2 SASEGT. V trimming: 7 bases; J trimming: 10 bases; junction bases outside the gene matches: 6. The CDR3 DNA reads as TGTGCCAGCAAGGAGGGGGCGGGAGCTTTCTTT. Amino acid sequence: CASKEGAGAFF.

The rearrangement uses TRBV30 and TRBJ1-3, with 7 bases fitting TRBD1. Germline V gene data show CDR1 as GTSNPN and CDR2 as SVGIG (reference sequence). V shed 0 bases and J 4 bases; nucleotides not matched to a gene: 6. The CDR3 extends over 15 amino acids. The CDR3 protein is CAWSVSGQAGNTIYF. As DNA, the CDR3 is TGTGCCTGGAGTGTATCCGGACAGGCCGGAAACACCATATATTTT. The full variable domain, with the rest looked up from reference TRBV30 and TRBJ1-3, is SQTIHQWPATLVQPVGSPLSLECTVEGTSNPNLYWYRQAAGRGLQLLFYSVGIGQISSEVPQNLSASRPQDRQFILSSKKLLLSDSGFYLCAWSVSGQAGNTIYFGEGSWLTVV.

In its sample, this clone was seen once. The rearrangement uses TRBV28 and TRBJ1-5; 8 nucleotides align to TRBD1. Germline V gene lookup returns CDR1 MDHEN and CDR2 SYDVKM. Trimming took 2 bases from V and 1 from J; bases not matched to a gene: 10. The CDR3 totals 18 residues. The DNA for the CDR3 is TGTGCCAGCAGTTTACGGCCACTCGGACAGGGCAGCAATCAGCCCCAGCATTTT. Its protein product is CASSLRPLGQGSNQPQHF.

The V and J genes are TRBV9 and TRBJ2-3; D gene ambiguous. Germline CDR1 SGDLS, CDR2 YYNGEE. Between the trimmed V and J ends, which lost 3 bases and 4 bases, there was a span of 12 bases. The CDR3 has 14 residues. CDR3 in DNA: TGTGCCAGCAGCGCAACCGGCAGCGCAGATACGCAGTATTTT. This codes for CASSATGSADTQYF.

The rearrangement links TRBV5-6 to TRBJ1-2; tentatively, D is TRBD1 (5 bases). Germline values: CDR1 SGHDT, CDR2 YYEEEE. The CDR3 is 16 amino acids. The V end lost 0 bases, the J end lost 4 bases, and 16 bases lay between the germline ends. CDR3 region: CASSLEGFLGFYGYTF. The CDR3 DNA follows: TGTGCCAGCAGCTTGGAGGGGTTTCTGGGCTTCTATGGCTACACCTTC. Using reference TRBV5-6 and TRBJ1-2 for the parts outside the CDR3, the full variable domain is DAGVTQSPTHLIKTRGQQVTLRCSPKSGHDTVSWYQQALGQGPQFIFQYYEEEERQRGNFPDRFSGHQFPNYSSELNVNALLLGDSALYLCASSLEGFLGFYGYTFGSGTRLTVV.

This sequence joins TRBV30 and TRBJ1-6; perhaps TRBD1 as D (6 bases). CDR1 is GTSNPN and CDR2 is SVGIG in the germline V gene (reference sequence). Trimming cost V 5 bases and J 9 bases, with 17 bases left between them. This CDR3 is built from 14 residues. CDR3 sequence: CAWGADRGGSPLHF. In nucleotides, the CDR3 is TGTGCCTGGGGAGCGGACAGAGGTGGTTCACCCCTCCACTTT. Filled out from reference TRBV30 and TRBJ1-6, the complete variable domain reads SQTIHQWPATLVQPVGSPLSLECTVEGTSNPNLYWYRQAAGRGLQLLFYSVGIGQISSEVPQNLSASRPQDRQFILSSKKLLLSDSGFYLCAWGADRGGSPLHFGNGTRLTVT.

The chain is built from TRBV30 and TRBJ1-2; D unresolved. Trimming pared 5 bases from V and 1 base from J, leaving 8 bases between. The CDR3 has 12 amino acids. Germline CDR1 is GTSNPN and CDR2 is SVGIG (reference sequence). CDR3 region: CAWGGGNYGYTF. Written as DNA, the CDR3 is TGTGCCTGGGGCGGCGGTAACTATGGCTACACCTTC.

The chain is built from TRBV19 and TRBJ2-7; 10 bases line up with TRBD1. Germline CDR1 LNHDA, CDR2 SQIVND (reference sequence). Trimming removed 7 bases from V and 6 bases from J; junction bases left unmatched: 6. The CDR3 is made up of 13 amino acids. CDR3 region: CASNDRGLSEQYF. The CDR3, as DNA: TGTGCCAGTAATGACAGGGGGCTTAGCGAGCAGTACTTC. The full variable domain, rest sourced from reference TRBV19 and TRBJ2-7, is DGGITQSPKYLFRKEGQNVTLSCEQNLNHDAMYWYRQDPGQGLRLIYYSQIVNDFQKGDIAEGYSVSREKKESFPLTVTSAQKNPTAFYLCASNDRGLSEQYFGPGTRLTVT.

V and J are TRBV19 and TRBJ2-7, with 8 bases aligning to TRBD2. Germline V gene sequence: CDR1 LNHDA, CDR2 SQIVND (reference sequence). This CDR3 has 14 residues. The V segment lost 4 bases and the J segment 6 bases; nucleotides outside the gene matches: 8. The CDR3 DNA reads as TGTGCCAGTAGTACTACCGGACTAGCCGGCGAGCAGTACTTC. This codes for CASSTTGLAGEQYF.

This clone was recorded once. The rearrangement joins TRBV10-2 to TRBJ2-7; D unclear. This CDR3 comprises 15 residues. V lost 4 bases and J 1 base, leaving 14 bases between the germline ends. Germline V gene data show CDR1 as WSHSY and CDR2 as SAAADI. CDR3 loop: CASSVTELPSYEQYF. The CDR3 DNA is TGCGCCAGCAGTGTTACGGAACTGCCATCCTACGAGCAGTACTTC.

V and J are TRBV25-1 and TRBJ2-2; 12 nucleotides agree with TRBD1. Germline CDR1 MGHDK, CDR2 SYGVNS. This CDR3 spans 16 amino acids. Losses at the gene ends were 5 bases for V and 6 bases for J; bases not matched to a gene: 7. This chain's CDR3 is CASSLGTGGNSGELFF. CDR3 nucleotide sequence: TGTGCCAGCAGTTTAGGGACAGGGGGCAACTCCGGGGAGCTGTTTTTT.

CDR3 residues: CASSEGGVTEAFF. CDR3 sequence (DNA): TGTGCCAGCAGTGAGGGGGGAGTCACTGAAGCTTTCTTT. V is TRBV2 and J is TRBJ1-1; D perhaps matches TRBD1 (5 bases). V lost 3 bases to trimming and J lost 4 bases, with 9 bases between them. Germline V gene sequence: CDR1 SNHLY, CDR2 FYNNEI. This CDR3 region has 13 residues.

This sequence joins TRBV6-1 and TRBJ2-3, with D unresolved. The germline V gene has CDR1 MNHNS and CDR2 SASEGT. V was pared by 5 bases and J by 7 bases, with 13 bases between. The length of the CDR3 is 13 residues. The CDR3 reads CASSTGARNTQYF. The DNA of the CDR3 is TGTGCCAGCAGTACTGGAGCAAGGAATACGCAGTATTTT.

V gene TRBV11-2 combines with J gene TRBJ2-7, with unresolved D. Germline V gene lookup returns CDR1 SGHAT and CDR2 FQNNGV. This CDR3 spans 15 amino acids. The ends were cut back, 4 bases at V and 0 bases at J, with 13 bases in the middle. The CDR3 DNA reads TGTGCCAGCAGCTCGAACCCGGGCAACTCCTACGAGCAGTACTTC. It specifies CASSSNPGNSYEQYF.

The V gene is TRBV4-2, the J gene TRBJ2-3, with D maybe TRBD1 (6 bases). Between the trimmed V and J ends, which lost 1 base and 2 bases, there was a span of 13 bases. CDR3 length: 16 amino acids. Germline assignment: CDR1 LGHNA and CDR2 YNFKEQ. CDR3: CASSQGTDPDTDTQYF. The CDR3 nucleotides are TGTGCCAGCAGCCAAGGGACAGACCCAGACACAGATACGCAGTATTTT.

This clone has just one count. This chain joins TRBV27 and TRBJ1-2; a weak D match, TRBD1 (5 bases). Per the germline V gene, CDR1 is MNHEY and CDR2 is SMNVEV (reference sequence). CDR3 length equals 15 residues. Trimming shortened V by 5 bases and J by 6 bases, and 19 bases separated the two germline ends. DNA of the CDR3: TGTGCCAGCAGTCCCTTCCCCCGCAGGGTTAATGGCTACACCTTC. It yields the protein CASSPFPRRVNGYTF.

The rearrangement uses TRBV5-1 and TRBJ1-3; D is ambiguous. Between the trimmed V and J ends, which lost 0 bases and 10 bases, there was a span of 11 bases. The germline V gene has CDR1 SGHRS and CDR2 YFSETQ. CDR3 size: 13 residues. The CDR3 loop is CASSLVDDGTIYF. CDR3 in DNA: TGCGCCAGCAGCTTGGTCGACGATGGGACCATATATTTT.

The rearrangement joins TRBV19 to TRBJ1-5; the match to TRBD1 covers 8 bases. The germline V gene has CDR1 LNHDA and CDR2 SQIVND (reference sequence). Trimming took 5 bases from V and 3 from J; bases not matched to a gene: 6. This CDR3 is built from 15 residues. The CDR3 coding sequence is TGTGCCAGTAGTCGGGCAGGGGGCTACAATCAGCCCCAGCATTTT. The encoded protein is CASSRAGGYNQPQHF.

The chain links TRBV1 to TRBJ2-7. TRBV1 counts as a pseudogene. The CDR3 runs to 12 residues. The CDR3 here is CTSSQGNYEQYF. CDR3 sequence (DNA): TGCACCAGCAGCCAAGGGAACTACGAGCAGTACTTC.

Note on this clone: Other DNA sequences of this sample code for an identical CDR3. The V call is TRBV5-1, the J call TRBJ2-3; D gene unclear. V dropped 2 bases and J dropped 2 bases, with 9 bases sitting between them. The germline CDR1 and CDR2 sequences are SGHRS and YFSETQ. There are 14 residues in the CDR3. The chain's CDR3 is CASSLGQATDTQYF. The CDR3 DNA sequence: TGCGCCAGCAGCTTAGGGCAAGCCACAGATACGCAGTATTTT.